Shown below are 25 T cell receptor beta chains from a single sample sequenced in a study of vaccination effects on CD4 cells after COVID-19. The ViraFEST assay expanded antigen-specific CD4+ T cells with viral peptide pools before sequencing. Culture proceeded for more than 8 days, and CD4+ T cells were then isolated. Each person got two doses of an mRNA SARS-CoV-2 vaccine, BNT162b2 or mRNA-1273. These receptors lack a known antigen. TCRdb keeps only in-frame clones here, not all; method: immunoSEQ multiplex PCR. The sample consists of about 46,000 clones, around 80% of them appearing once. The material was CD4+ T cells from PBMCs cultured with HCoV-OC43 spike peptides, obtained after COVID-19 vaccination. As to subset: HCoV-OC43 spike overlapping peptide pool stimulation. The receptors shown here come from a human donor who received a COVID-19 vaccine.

The CDR3 coding sequence is TGTGCCAGCAGTTACCCAGGGGGCCGCGCTTTCTTT. This encodes CASSYPGGRAFF. The genes are TRBV6-5 and TRBJ1-1; 8 nucleotides align to TRBD1. The germline gives CDR1 MNHEY, CDR2 SVGAGI. This CDR3 is 12 amino acids long. V trimming: 2 bases; J trimming: 11 bases; junction bases outside the gene matches: 4.

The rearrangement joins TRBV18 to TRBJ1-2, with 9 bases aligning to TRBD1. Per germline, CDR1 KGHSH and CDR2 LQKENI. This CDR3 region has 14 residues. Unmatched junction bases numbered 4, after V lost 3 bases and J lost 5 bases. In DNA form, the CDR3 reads TGTGCCAGCTCACCGGACAGGGGCGGTTATGGCTACACCTTC. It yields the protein CASSPDRGGYGYTF.

CDR3 sequence reads: CASSPGLAGENEQFF. The CDR3 region has the DNA TGTGCCAGCAGCCCGGGACTAGCGGGAGAGAATGAGCAGTTCTTC. The J gene is TRBJ2-1, the V gene TRBV11-2, with 14 bases that match TRBD2. The J segment lost 7 bases and the V segment lost 5 bases, leaving 4 bases of the junction unmatched. Germline CDR1 SGHAT, CDR2 FQNNGV. The CDR3 length is 15 residues.

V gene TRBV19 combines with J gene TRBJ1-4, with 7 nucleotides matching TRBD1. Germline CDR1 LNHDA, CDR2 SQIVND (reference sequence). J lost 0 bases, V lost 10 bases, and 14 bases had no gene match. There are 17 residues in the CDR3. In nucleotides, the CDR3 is TGTGCCACTCGTGGCAGGGGGTCAGGGGCAACTAATGAAAAACTGTTTTTT. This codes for CATRGRGSGATNEKLFF.

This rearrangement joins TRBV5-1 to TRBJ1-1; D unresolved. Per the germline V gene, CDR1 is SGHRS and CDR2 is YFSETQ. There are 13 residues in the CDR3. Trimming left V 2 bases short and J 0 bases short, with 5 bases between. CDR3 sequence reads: CASSLKMNTEAFF. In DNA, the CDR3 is TGCGCCAGCAGCTTAAAAATGAACACTGAAGCTTTCTTT.

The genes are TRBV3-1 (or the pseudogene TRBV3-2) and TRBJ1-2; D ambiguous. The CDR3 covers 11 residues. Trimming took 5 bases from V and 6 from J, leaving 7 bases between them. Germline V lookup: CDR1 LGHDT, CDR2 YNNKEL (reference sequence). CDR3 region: CASSGGNGYTF. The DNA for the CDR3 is TGTGCCAGCAGCGGCGGGAATGGCTACACCTTC.

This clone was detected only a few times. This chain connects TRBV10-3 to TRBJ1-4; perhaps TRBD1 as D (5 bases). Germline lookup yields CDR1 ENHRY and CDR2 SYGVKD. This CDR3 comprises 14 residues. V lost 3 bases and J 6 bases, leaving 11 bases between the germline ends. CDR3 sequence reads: CAISDKGTDEKLFF. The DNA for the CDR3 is TGTGCCATCAGTGATAAGGGGACGGATGAAAAACTGTTTTTT.

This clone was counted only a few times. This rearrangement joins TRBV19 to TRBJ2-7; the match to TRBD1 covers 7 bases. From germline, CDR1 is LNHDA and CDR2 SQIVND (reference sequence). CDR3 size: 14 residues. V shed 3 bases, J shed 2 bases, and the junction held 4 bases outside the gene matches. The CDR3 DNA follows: TGTGCCAGTAGTATTGAGACAGGGCCCTACGAGCAGTACTTC. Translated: CASSIETGPYEQYF.

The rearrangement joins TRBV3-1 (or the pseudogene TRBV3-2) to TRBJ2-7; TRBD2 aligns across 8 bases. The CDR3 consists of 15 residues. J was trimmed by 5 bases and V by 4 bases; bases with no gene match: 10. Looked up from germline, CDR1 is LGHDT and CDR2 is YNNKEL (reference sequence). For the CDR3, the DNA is TGTGCCAGCAGCCGTCCAAGCGGGAGTGGGGACGAGCAGTACTTC. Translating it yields CASSRPSGSGDEQYF.

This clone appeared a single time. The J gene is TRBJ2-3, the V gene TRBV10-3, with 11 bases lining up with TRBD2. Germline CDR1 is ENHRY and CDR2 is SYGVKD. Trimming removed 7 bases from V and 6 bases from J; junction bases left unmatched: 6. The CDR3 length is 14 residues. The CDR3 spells CAITGGLAADTQYF. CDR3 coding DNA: TGTGCCATCACCGGGGGACTAGCGGCGGATACGCAGTATTTT.

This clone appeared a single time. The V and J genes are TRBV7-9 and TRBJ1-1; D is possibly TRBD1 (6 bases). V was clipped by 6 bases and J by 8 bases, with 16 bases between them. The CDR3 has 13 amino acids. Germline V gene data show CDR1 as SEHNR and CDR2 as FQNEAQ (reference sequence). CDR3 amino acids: CASSLGAAAEAFF. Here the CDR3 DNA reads TGTGCCAGCAGTTTGGGGGCAGCAGCGGAAGCTTTCTTT.

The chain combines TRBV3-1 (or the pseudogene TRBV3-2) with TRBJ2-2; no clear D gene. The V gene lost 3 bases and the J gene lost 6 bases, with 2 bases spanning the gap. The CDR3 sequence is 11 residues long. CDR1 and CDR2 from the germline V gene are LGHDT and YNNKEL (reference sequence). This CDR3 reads CASSQAGELFF. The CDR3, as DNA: TGTGCCAGCAGCCAGGCCGGGGAGCTGTTTTTT.

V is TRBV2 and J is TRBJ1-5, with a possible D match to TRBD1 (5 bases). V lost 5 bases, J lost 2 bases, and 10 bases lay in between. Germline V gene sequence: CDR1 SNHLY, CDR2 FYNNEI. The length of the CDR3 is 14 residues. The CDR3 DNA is TGTGCCAGCAGTACAGGTTCAGGCAATCAGCCCCAGCATTTT. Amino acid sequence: CASSTGSGNQPQHF.

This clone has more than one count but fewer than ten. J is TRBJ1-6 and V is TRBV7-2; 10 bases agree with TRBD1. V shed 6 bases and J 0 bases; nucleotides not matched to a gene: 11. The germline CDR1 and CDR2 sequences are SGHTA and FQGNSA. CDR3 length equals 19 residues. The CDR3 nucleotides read TGTGCCAGCAGAGGCCGGGACAGGGGATTGAGCTCCTATAATTCACCCCTCCACTTT. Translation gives CASRGRDRGLSSYNSPLHF.

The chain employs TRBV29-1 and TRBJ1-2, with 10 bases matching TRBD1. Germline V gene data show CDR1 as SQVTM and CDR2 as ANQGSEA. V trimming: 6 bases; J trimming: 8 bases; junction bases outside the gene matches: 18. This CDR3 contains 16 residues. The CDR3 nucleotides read TGCAGCGTCGATAGAGCTTCCGGGACAGGGGCGGGAGGCTACACCTTC. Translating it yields CSVDRASGTGAGGYTF.

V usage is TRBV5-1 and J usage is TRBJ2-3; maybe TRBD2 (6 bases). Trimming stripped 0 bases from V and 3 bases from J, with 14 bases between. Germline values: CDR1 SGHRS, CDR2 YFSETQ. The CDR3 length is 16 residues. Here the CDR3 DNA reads TGCGCCAGCAGCTTGGAGCTGGAGGGCGGGACAGATACGCAGTATTTT. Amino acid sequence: CASSLELEGGTDTQYF. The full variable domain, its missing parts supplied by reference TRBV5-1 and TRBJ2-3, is KAGVTQTPRYLIKTRGQQVTLSCSPISGHRSVSWYQQTPGQGLQFLFEYFSETQRNKGNFPGRFSGRQFSNSRSEMNVSTLELGDSALYLCASSLELEGGTDTQYFGPGTRLTVL.

CDR3 in DNA: TGTGCCAGCAGCCAGGGACTAGCGGAAAACTACGAGCAGTACTTC. This translates into CASSQGLAENYEQYF. The chain is built from TRBV6-5 and TRBJ2-7, with 11 bases identical to TRBD2. The ends lost 6 bases at V and 3 bases at J; junction bases unmatched: 7. The V gene's germline CDR1 is MNHEY and CDR2 SVGAGI. The CDR3 extends over 15 amino acids.

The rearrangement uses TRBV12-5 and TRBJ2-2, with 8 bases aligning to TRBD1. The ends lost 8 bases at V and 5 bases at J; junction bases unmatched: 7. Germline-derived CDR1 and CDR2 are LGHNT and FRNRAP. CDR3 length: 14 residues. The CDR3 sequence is CASSSQGATGELFF. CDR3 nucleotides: TGTGCTAGTTCTTCGCAGGGGGCAACCGGGGAGCTGTTTTTT.

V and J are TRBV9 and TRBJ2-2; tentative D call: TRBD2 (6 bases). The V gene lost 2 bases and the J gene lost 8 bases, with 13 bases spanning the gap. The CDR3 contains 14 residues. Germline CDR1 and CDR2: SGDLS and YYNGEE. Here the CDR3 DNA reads TGTGCCAGCAGCGTTACTCTAGCGCGGGGGGAGCTGTTTTTT. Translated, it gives CASSVTLARGELFF.

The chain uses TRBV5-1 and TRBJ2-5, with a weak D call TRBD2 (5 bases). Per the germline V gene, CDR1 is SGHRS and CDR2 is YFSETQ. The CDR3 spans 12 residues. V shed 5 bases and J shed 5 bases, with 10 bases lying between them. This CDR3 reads CASRAAGETQYF. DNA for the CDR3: TGCGCCAGCAGAGCGGCTGGGGAGACCCAGTACTTC.

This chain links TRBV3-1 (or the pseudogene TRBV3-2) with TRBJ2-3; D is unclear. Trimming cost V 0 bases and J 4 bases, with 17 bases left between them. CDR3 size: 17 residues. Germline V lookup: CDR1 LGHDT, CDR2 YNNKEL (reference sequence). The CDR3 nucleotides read TGTGCCAGCAGCCAAGATGAGTGGGGAATGAGTGCAGATACGCAGTATTTT. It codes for CASSQDEWGMSADTQYF.

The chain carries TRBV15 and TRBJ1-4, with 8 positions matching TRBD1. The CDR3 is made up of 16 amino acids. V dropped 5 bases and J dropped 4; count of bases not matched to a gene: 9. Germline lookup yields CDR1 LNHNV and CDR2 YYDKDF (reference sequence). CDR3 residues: CATSPQDRGFNEKLFF. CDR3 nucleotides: TGTGCCACCAGCCCGCAAGACAGGGGATTTAATGAAAAACTGTTTTTT.

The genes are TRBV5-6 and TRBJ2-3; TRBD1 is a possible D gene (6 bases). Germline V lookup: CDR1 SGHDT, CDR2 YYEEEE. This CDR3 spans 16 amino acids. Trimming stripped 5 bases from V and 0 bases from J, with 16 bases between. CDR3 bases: TGTGCCAGCAGTCGGATCGGACAGACAAGCACAGATACGCAGTATTTT. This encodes CASSRIGQTSTDTQYF.

The DNA for the CDR3 is TGTGCCAGCAGTGAAGCTAGGAGAAACACCGGGGAGCTGTTTTTT. Its protein is CASSEARRNTGELFF. The chain carries TRBV2 and TRBJ2-2; D remains unclear. Trimming left V 0 bases short and J 2 bases short, with 7 bases between. CDR1 is SNHLY, CDR2 FYNNEI, per germline. There are 15 residues in the CDR3.

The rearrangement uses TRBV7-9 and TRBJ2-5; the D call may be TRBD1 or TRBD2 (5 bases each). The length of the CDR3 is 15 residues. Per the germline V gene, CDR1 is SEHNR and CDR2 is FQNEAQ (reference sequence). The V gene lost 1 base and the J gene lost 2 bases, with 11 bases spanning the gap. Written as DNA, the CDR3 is TGTGCCAGCAGCTTAGTCTTGGGACCACAAGAGACCCAGTACTTC. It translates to CASSLVLGPQETQYF. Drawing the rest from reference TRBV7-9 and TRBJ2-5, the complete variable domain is DTGVSQNPRHKITKRGQNVTFRCDPISEHNRLYWYRQTLGQGPEFLTYFQNEAQLEKSRLLSDRFSAERPKGSFSTLEIQRTEQGDSAMYLCASSLVLGPQETQYFGPGTRLLVL.